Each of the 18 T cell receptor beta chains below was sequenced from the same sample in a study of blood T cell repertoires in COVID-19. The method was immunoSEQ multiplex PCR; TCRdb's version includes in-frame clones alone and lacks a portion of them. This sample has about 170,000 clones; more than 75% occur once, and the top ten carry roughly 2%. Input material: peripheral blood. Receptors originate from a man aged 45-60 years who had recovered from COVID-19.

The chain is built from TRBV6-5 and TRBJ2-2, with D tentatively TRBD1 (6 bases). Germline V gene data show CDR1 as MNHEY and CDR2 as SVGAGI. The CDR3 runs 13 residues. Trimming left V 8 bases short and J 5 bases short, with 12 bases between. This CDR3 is CASGETGTGELFF. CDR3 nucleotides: TGTGCCAGCGGGGAAACAGGGACCGGGGAGCTGTTTTTT.

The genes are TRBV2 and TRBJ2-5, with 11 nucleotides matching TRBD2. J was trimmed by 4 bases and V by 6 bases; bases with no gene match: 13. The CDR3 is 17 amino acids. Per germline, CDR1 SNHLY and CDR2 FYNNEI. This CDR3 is CASRFIITSGSLETQYF. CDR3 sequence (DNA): TGTGCCAGCAGGTTCATAATCACTAGCGGGAGCCTAGAGACCCAGTACTTC.

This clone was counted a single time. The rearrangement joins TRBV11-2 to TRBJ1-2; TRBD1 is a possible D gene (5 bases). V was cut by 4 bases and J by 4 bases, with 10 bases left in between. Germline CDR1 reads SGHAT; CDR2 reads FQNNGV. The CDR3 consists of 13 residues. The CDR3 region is CASSYDSPYGYTF. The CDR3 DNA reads TGTGCCAGCAGCTACGACAGCCCCTATGGCTACACCTTC.

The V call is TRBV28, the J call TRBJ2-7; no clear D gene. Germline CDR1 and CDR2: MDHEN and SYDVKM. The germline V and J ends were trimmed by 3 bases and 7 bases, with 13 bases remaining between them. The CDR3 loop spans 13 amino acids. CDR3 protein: CASSLNSAREQYF. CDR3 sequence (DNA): TGTGCCAGCAGTTTGAATTCGGCTAGGGAGCAGTACTTC.

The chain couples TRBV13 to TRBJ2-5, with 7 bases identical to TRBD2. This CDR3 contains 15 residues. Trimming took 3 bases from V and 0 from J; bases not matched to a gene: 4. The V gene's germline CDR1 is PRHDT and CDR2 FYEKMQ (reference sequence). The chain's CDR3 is CASSLGGTNQETQYF. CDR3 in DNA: TGTGCCAGCAGCTTGGGAGGGACTAACCAAGAGACCCAGTACTTC.

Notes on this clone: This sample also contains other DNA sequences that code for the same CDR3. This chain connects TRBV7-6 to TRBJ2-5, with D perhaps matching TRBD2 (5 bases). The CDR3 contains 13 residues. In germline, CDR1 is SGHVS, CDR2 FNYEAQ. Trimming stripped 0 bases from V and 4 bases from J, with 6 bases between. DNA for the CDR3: TGTGCCAGCAGCTTAGCCGCGGGAGAGACCCAGTACTTC. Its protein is CASSLAAGETQYF.

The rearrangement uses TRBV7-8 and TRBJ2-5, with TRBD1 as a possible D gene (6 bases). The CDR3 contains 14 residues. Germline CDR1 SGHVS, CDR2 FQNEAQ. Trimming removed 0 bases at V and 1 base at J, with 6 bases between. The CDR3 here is CASSLADSQETQYF. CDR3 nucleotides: TGTGCCAGCAGCTTAGCGGACAGCCAAGAGACCCAGTACTTC. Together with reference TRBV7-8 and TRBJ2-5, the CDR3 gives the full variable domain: GAGVSQSPRYKVAKRGQDVALRCDPISGHVSLFWYQQALGQGPEFLTYFQNEAQLDKSGLPSDRFFAERPEGSVSTLKIQRTQQEDSAVYLCASSLADSQETQYFGPGTRLLVL.

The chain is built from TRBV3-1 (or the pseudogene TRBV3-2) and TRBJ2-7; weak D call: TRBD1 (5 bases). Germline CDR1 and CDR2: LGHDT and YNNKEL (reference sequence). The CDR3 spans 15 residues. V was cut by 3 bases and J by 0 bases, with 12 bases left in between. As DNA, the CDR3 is TGTGCCAGCAGCCAGGGGCAGGAAAGCTCCTACGAGCAGTACTTC. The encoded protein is CASSQGQESSYEQYF.

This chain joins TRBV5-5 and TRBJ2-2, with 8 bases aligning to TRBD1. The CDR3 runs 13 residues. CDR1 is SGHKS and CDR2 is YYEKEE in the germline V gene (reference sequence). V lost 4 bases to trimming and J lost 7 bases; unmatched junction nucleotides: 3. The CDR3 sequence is CASSRQGSGELFF. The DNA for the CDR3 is TGTGCCAGCAGCCGACAGGGGAGCGGGGAGCTGTTTTTT.

The CDR3 nucleotides are TGTGCCAGCAGCTCAACAGGACCCTACGAGCAGTACTTC. Translation: CASSSTGPYEQYF. V and J are TRBV5-8 and TRBJ2-7, with D possibly matching TRBD1 (5 bases). Germline-derived CDR1 and CDR2 are SGHTS and YDEGEE. With 3 bases removed from V and 2 bases from J, the gap between germline ends came to 9 bases. The CDR3 length is 13 residues.

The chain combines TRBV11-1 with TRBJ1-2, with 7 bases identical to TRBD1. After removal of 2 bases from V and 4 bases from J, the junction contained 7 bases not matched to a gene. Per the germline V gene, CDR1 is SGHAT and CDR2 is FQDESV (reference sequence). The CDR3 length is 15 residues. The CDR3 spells CASSLRGGSGYGYTF. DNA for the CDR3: TGTGCCAGCAGCTTACGAGGGGGCAGTGGCTATGGCTACACCTTC.

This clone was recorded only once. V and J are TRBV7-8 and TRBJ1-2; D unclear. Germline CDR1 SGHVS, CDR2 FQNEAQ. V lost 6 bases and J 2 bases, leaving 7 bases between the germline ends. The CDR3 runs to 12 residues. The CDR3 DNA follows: TGTGCCAGCAGTCCACAGAACTATGGCTACACCTTC. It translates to CASSPQNYGYTF.

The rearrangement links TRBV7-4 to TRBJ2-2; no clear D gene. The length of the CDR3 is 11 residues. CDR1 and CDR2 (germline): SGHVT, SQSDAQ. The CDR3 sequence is CPYYMAGELFF. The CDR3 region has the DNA TGTCCCTATTATATGGCCGGGGAGCTGTTTTTT.

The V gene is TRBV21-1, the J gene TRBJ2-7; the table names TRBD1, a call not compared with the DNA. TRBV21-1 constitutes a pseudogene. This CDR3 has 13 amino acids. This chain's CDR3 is CASSNGQYYEQYF. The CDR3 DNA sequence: TGTGCCAGCAGCAACGGACAGTACTACGAGCAGTACTTC.

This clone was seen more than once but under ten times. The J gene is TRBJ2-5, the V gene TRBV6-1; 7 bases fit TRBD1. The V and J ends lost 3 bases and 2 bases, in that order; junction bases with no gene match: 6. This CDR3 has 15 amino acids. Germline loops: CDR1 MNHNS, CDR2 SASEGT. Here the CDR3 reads CASSERQGEQETQYF. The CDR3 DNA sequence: TGTGCCAGCAGTGAGAGACAGGGTGAACAAGAGACCCAGTACTTC.

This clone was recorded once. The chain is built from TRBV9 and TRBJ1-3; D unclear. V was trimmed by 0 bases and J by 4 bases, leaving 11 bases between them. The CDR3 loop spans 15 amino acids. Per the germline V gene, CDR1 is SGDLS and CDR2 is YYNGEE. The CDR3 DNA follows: TGTGCCAGCAGCGTAGCTAGCATCACCGGAAACACCATATATTTT. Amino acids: CASSVASITGNTIYF.

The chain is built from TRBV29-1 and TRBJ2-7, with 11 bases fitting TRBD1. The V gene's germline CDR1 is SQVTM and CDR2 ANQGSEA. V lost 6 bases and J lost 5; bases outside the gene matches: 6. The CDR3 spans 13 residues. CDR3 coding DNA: TGCAGCGTCCCGGGACAGGGGGTCCACGAGCAGTACTTC. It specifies CSVPGQGVHEQYF.

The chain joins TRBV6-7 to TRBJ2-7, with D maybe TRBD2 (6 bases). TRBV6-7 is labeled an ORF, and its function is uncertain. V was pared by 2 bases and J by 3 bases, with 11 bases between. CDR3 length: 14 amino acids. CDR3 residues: CASSYGGTLYEQYF. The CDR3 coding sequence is TGTGCCAGCAGTTACGGGGGGACCCTCTACGAGCAGTACTTC.